This T cell receptor (beta chain) was captured in a study of Tregs in tolerant kidney transplant recipients. Data came from immunoSEQ multiplex PCR; TCRdb stores just in-frame clones and leaves some out. Here the sample spans over 60,000 clones, approximately 91% being singletons. The CDR3 sequence is 14 residues long. After removal of 1 base from V and 6 bases from J, the junction contained 4 bases not matched to a gene. CDR1 and CDR2 from the germline V gene are LGHNA and YSLEER. This receptor was obtained from a human donor who received a combined kidney and bone marrow transplant. The starting material was CD4+ T cells from blood, obtained before the transplant. The rearrangement uses TRBV4-3 and TRBJ2-7; 9 nucleotides match TRBD2. The CDR3 spells CASSQAGLAGEQYF. DNA for the CDR3: TGCGCCAGCAGCCAAGCGGGACTAGCCGGCGAGCAGTACTTC.